The rows below give T cell receptor beta chains drawn from one sample of a study of chemoradiotherapy in HPV16-positive cancers. Clones were read by immunoSEQ multiplex PCR, and TCRdb kept only the in-frame ones, dropping some. Of fewer than 20,000 clones in the sample, roughly nine tenths were seen once. The input for sequencing was blood, taken from a patient who underwent chemoradiotherapy. These receptors were obtained from a human donor with HPV-associated anogenital cancer. CDR3s include the opening cysteine and the closing phenylalanine or tryptophan. Fields, in order: clone size, D gene, V gene, CDR3 length, J gene, CDR3 protein, CDR3 DNA. A D gene is named only where the DNA matches it firmly. The size entry is marked missing in some rows and otherwise reads once, few, many or a size class.

-,TRBD1,TRBV5-5,14,TRBJ2-5,CASSLSTGSETQYF,TGTGCCAGCAGCTTATCGACAGGGTCAGAGACCCAGTACTTC
-,TRBD2,TRBV7-2,19,TRBJ2-2,CASSRRLAGGQTRTGELFF,TGTGCCAGCAGCCGCCGGCTAGCGGGGGGCCAAACACGAACCGGGGAGCTGTTTTTT
-,TRBD1,TRBV5-5,16,TRBJ2-7,CASSLAGDRSSYEQYF,TGTGCCAGCAGCTTGGCCGGGGACAGGAGCTCCTACGAGCAGTACTTC
-,TRBD1,TRBV13,13,TRBJ1-1,CASSLEDRNQAFF,TGTGCCAGCAGCCTAGAGGACAGGAATCAAGCTTTCTTT
-,TRBD1,TRBV15,15,TRBJ1-1,CATSRAGKGAIEAFF,TGTGCCACCAGCAGAGCAGGGAAGGGGGCGATTGAAGCTTTCTTT
once,TRBD1,TRBV7-8,14,TRBJ1-1,CASSQDRGGTEAFF,TGTGCCAGCAGCCAAGACAGGGGGGGCACTGAAGCTTTCTTT
-,-,TRBV5-5,16,TRBJ1-5,CASSQWEKSGNQPQHF,TGTGCCAGCAGCCAGTGGGAGAAATCGGGCAATCAGCCCCAGCATTTT
once,-,TRBV9,8,TRBJ2-1,CASSVGFF,TGTGCCAGCAGCGTAGGGTTCTTC
-,TRBD1,TRBV7-9,14,TRBJ1-2,CASSLEAGGYGYTF,TGTGCCAGCAGCTTAGAGGCAGGGGGCTATGGCTACACCTTC
-,TRBD2,TRBV9,15,TRBJ2-3,CASSVTAGDTDTQYF,TGTGCCAGCAGCGTAACAGCGGGGGACACAGATACGCAGTATTTT
medium-sized,TRBD1,TRBV7-2,16,TRBJ1-1,CASSRTGNWANTEAFF,TGTGCCAGCAGCCGGACAGGGAACTGGGCGAACACTGAAGCTTTCTTT
-,-,TRBV7-9,17,TRBJ2-1,CASSRGGTGRINNEQFF,TGTGCCAGCAGCCGGGGGGGGACAGGGCGGATAAACAATGAGCAGTTCTTC
-,-,TRBV9,14,TRBJ2-2,CASSVATNTGELFF,TGTGCCAGCAGCGTAGCGACGAACACCGGGGAGCTGTTTTTT
-,-,TRBV29-1,12,TRBJ2-7,CSVAQGPLEQYF,TGCAGCGTAGCACAGGGTCCCCTCGAGCAGTACTTC
-,TRBD1,TRBV5-4,18,TRBJ1-1,CASSLLGQGVKLNTEAFF,TGTGCCAGCAGCTTGTTGGGACAGGGGGTGAAATTGAACACTGAAGCTTTCTTT
-,-,TRBV7-9,14,TRBJ2-2,CASRVGGTTGELFF,TGTGCCAGCAGAGTGGGGGGCACCACCGGGGAGCTGTTTTTT
-,TRBD2,TRBV5-1,15,TRBJ2-3,CASSTGTSDIDTQYF,TGCGCCAGCAGCACCGGGACTAGCGATATAGATACGCAGTATTTT
-,-,TRBV28,14,TRBJ1-3,CASSLQGTGNTIYF,TGTGCCAGCAGTTTACAGGGAACCGGAAACACCATATATTTT
-,TRBD2,TRBV28,14,TRBJ2-7,CASSFQRGPRGQYF,TGTGCCAGCAGTTTCCAGCGGGGTCCTCGCGGGCAGTACTTC
once,TRBD2,TRBV5-4,16,TRBJ2-3,CASSLGLAGYTDTQYF,TGTGCCAGCAGCTTGGGTCTAGCGGGGTACACAGATACGCAGTATTTT
-,-,TRBV6-5,12,TRBJ1-2,CASSSLSYGYTF,TGTGCCAGCAGTTCCCTATCCTATGGCTACACCTTC
once,-,TRBV19,16,TRBJ1-2,CASSIDLVGSGYGYTF,TGTGCCAGTAGTATAGATCTCGTAGGGTCGGGCTATGGCTACACCTTC
-,-,TRBV2,15,TRBJ2-3,CASSDGQTSYDTQYF,TGTGCCAGCAGTGATGGACAGACCAGTTATGATACGCAGTATTTT
-,-,TRBV5-1,14,TRBJ2-3,CASSLLGGTDTQYF,TGCGCCAGCAGCTTGTTAGGGGGTACAGATACGCAGTATTTT
-,TRBD1,TRBV5-1,15,TRBJ2-3,CASRTGGTSGDTQYF,TGCGCCAGCCGGACAGGGGGCACGTCAGGAGATACGCAGTATTTT
-,TRBD1,TRBV10-3,14,TRBJ1-1,CAISGGQGNTEAFF,TGTGCCATCAGCGGGGGACAGGGGAACACTGAAGCTTTCTTT
once,-,TRBV7-9,17,TRBJ1-6,CASSLVIWGARNSPLHF,TGTGCCAGCAGCTTAGTCATCTGGGGGGCGCGGAATTCACCCCTCCACTTT
-,-,TRBV7-2,13,TRBJ2-3,CASSPTQADTQYF,TGTGCCAGCAGCCCTACGCAGGCCGATACGCAGTATTTT
once,-,TRBV4-1,17,TRBJ1-5,CASSLTPGRYSNQPQHF,TGCGCCAGCAGCCTTACCCCTGGACGGTATAGCAATCAGCCCCAGCATTTT
-,-,TRBV18,15,TRBJ1-4,CASSPAGSTNEKLFF,TGTGCCAGCTCACCCGCGGGGTCCACTAATGAAAAACTGTTTTTT
-,-,TRBV5-1,14,TRBJ1-5,CASSLGLHPQPQHF,TGCGCCAGCAGCTTGGGACTGCATCCTCAGCCCCAGCATTTT
-,-,TRBV6-5,13,TRBJ1-5,CASSWDSNQPQHF,TGTGCCAGCAGTTGGGACAGCAATCAGCCCCAGCATTTT
medium-sized,TRBD1,TRBV18,16,TRBJ1-4,CASSERQGATNEKLFF,TGTGCCAGCTCGGAGAGACAGGGGGCAACTAATGAAAAACTGTTTTTT
-,-,TRBV4-2,13,TRBJ1-2,CASSRTGSDGYTF,TGTGCCAGCAGCCGTACAGGGTCTGATGGCTACACCTTC
-,TRBD1,TRBV4-1,17,TRBJ2-7,CASSQDYGTGGFDEQYF,TGCGCCAGCAGCCAAGACTACGGGACAGGGGGCTTCGACGAGCAGTACTTC
-,-,TRBV30,11,TRBJ2-1,CAWRPTNEQFF,TGTGCCTGGAGGCCAACTAATGAGCAGTTCTTC
few,TRBD1,TRBV7-8,17,TRBJ1-5,CASSLMGARGRYQPQHF,TGTGCCAGCAGCTTAATGGGGGCCAGGGGGCGATATCAGCCCCAGCATTTT
-,-,TRBV19,14,TRBJ1-2,CASRGYQTNYGYTF,TGTGCCAGTAGAGGGTACCAGACTAACTATGGCTACACCTTC
-,TRBD1,TRBV2,13,TRBJ2-1,CASSETGEGEQFF,TGTGCCAGCAGTGAGACAGGGGAAGGTGAGCAGTTCTTC
-,-,TRBV30,17,TRBJ2-1,CAWSSYGARNSYNEQFF,TGTGCCTGGAGTTCCTACGGGGCTCGGAATTCTTACAATGAGCAGTTCTTC
-,TRBD1,TRBV18,16,TRBJ1-2,CASSPLGQGSNYGYTF,TGTGCCAGCTCACCACTCGGACAGGGATCTAACTATGGCTACACCTTC
few,-,TRBV6-1,14,TRBJ1-2,CASSGRQAPWGYTF,TGTGCCAGCAGTGGCCGACAGGCACCATGGGGCTACACCTTC
-,-,TRBV10-3,13,TRBJ1-5,CAISVDGVQPQHF,TGTGCCATCAGTGTAGACGGCGTTCAGCCCCAGCATTTT
-,TRBD1,TRBV6-5,14,TRBJ1-5,CASSYRDRDQPQHF,TGTGCCAGCAGTTACCGGGACAGAGATCAGCCCCAGCATTTT
-,-,TRBV30,15,TRBJ1-3,CAWNPSLGFGNTIYF,TGTGCCTGGAACCCGAGTTTGGGTTTTGGAAACACCATATATTTT
-,-,TRBV5-8,13,TRBJ2-3,CASSLVGASTQYF,TGTGCCAGCAGCTTGGTTGGAGCCTCTACGCAGTATTTT
-,TRBD2,TRBV30,13,TRBJ2-7,CAWSVLGSGGHYF,TGTGCCTGGAGTGTACTGGGTAGCGGGGGCCATTATTTC
-,-,TRBV5-1,16,TRBJ2-3,CASSRGTPPSTDTQYF,TGCGCCAGCAGCAGAGGGACACCTCCTAGCACAGATACGCAGTATTTT
-,-,TRBV4-1,15,TRBJ2-1,CASSRGLESYNEQFF,TGCGCCAGCAGCCGCGGACTGGAAAGTTACAATGAGCAGTTCTTC
-,-,TRBV5-1,13,TRBJ1-1,CASSLKGATEAFF,TGCGCCAGCAGCTTGAAGGGTGCGACTGAAGCTTTCTTT
-,TRBD1,TRBV28,14,TRBJ1-2,CASSLTGGISGYTF,TGTGCCAGCAGTTTGACAGGGGGAATATCTGGCTACACCTTC
-,TRBD2,TRBV18,20,TRBJ2-2,CASSPLNRGGASKNTGELFF,TGTGCCAGCTCACCGCTTAATCGCGGGGGGGCCTCTAAGAACACCGGGGAGCTGTTTTTT
-,TRBD1,TRBV19,14,TRBJ2-4,CASIDRGGGNIQYF,TGTGCCAGTATCGACAGGGGTGGTGGGAACATTCAGTACTTC
-,TRBD2,TRBV9,15,TRBJ2-1,CASSLDGGFYNEQFF,TGTGCCAGCAGCCTCGACGGGGGGTTCTACAATGAGCAGTTCTTC
-,TRBD1,TRBV7-2,13,TRBJ1-5,CASRLQGNQPQHF,TGTGCCAGCAGACTACAGGGGAATCAGCCCCAGCATTTT
-,-,TRBV7-9,15,TRBJ1-1,CASSGRGRPDTEAFF,TGTGCCAGCAGCGGGAGAGGACGGCCGGACACTGAAGCTTTCTTT
-,TRBD1,TRBV27,15,TRBJ1-2,CASSLSTGLLYGYTF,TGTGCCAGCAGTTTATCGACAGGGCTACTATATGGCTACACCTTC
-,-,TRBV29-1,11,TRBJ1-2,CSVTENYGYTF,TGCAGCGTCACTGAGAACTATGGCTACACCTTC
once,TRBD1,TRBV19,19,TRBJ1-2,CASSTLISRTGNSNYGYTF,TGTGCCAGTAGTACGTTAATATCTCGGACAGGAAACTCTAACTATGGCTACACCTTC
-,-,TRBV11-2,13,TRBJ1-1,CASSSKLNTEAFF,TGTGCCAGCAGCTCTAAATTGAACACTGAAGCTTTCTTT